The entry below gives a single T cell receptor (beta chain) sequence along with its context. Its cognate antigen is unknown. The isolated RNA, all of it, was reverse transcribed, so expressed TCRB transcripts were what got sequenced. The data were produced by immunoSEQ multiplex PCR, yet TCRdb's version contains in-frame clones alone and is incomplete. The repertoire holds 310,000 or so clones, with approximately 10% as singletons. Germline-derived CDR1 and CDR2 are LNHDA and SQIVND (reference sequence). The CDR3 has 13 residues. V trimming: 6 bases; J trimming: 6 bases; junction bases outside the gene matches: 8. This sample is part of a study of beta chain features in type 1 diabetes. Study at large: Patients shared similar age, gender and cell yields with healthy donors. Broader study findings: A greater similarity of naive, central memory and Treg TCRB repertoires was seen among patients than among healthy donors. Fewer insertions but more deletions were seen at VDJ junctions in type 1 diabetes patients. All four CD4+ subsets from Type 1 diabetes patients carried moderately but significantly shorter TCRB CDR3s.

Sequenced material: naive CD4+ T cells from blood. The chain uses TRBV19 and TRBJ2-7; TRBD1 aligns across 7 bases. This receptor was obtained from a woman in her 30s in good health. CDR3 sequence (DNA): TGTGCCAGTAGCCCTCTCCGGGACAGCGAGCAGTACTTC. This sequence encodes CASSPLRDSEQYF.